This TCR beta chain was found in a study of blood T cell repertoires in COVID-19. Study summary: Sources were T cells, B-cell-depleted T cells, or PBMCs; the material itself was cDNA or gDNA.

The CDR3 length is 15 residues. Germline V lookup: CDR1 SNHLY, CDR2 FYNNEI. V was cut by 3 bases and J by 2 bases, with 13 bases left in between. In the original workflow: Reference gene primer amplification yielded estimated nucleated cell counts. Some clones are missing from TCRdb's copy, which holds only in-frame ones; the method was immunoSEQ multiplex PCR. The V and J calls and the clone size are those of that table, but D and trimming were determined from the DNA. Seen here are hundreds of thousands of clones, around 84% observed once, and the top ten hold approximately 0.89%. The clonotype originates from a man in his forties with acute or convalescent COVID-19. The source material was peripheral blood. The chain couples TRBV2 to TRBJ2-5, with TRBD2 as a possible D gene (5 bases). The CDR3 sequence: CASSDGLAEQETQYF. The CDR3 DNA reads TGTGCCAGCAGTGACGGGCTAGCAGAGCAAGAGACCCAGTACTTC. Drawing the rest from reference TRBV2 and TRBJ2-5, the complete variable domain is EPEVTQTPSHQVTQMGQEVILRCVPISNHLYFYWYRQILGQKVEFLVSFYNNEISEKSEIFDDQFSVERPDGSNFTLKIRSTKLEDSAMYFCASSDGLAEQETQYFGPGTRLLVL.